The clone carrying this TCR beta chain was recorded at least ten times. Clinical symptoms, serum thyroxine and TRAb, thyroid ultrasound and orbital computed tomography were used for the diagnoses. This sample stems from a study of T cells in Graves' hyperthyroidism and ophthalmopathy. RNA transcripts yielded amplified TCR beta CDR3 regions. TCR CDR3 underwent first-round RT-PCR with the HTBI primer set. TCRdb processed the multiplex PCR reads anew with MiXCR; each CDR3 protein has one entry. Altogether around 300,000 distinct CDR3 sequences are present, roughly 15% being singletons, with the ten largest covering 6% to 8%. This TCR derives from a woman aged 25 to 45 with Graves' hyperthyroidism that later progressed to Graves' ophthalmopathy. The material sequenced was blood.

DNA for the CDR3: TGTGCCAGCAGCTTTGGGCGGGAAGAGACCCAGTACTTC. Its protein product is CASSFGREETQYF. This chain uses TRBV7-9 with TRBJ2-5, with D possibly matching TRBD2 (5 bases). V was cut by 3 bases and J by 3 bases, with 8 bases left in between. CDR1 is SEHNR, CDR2 FQNEAQ, per germline (reference sequence). The CDR3 is made up of 13 amino acids. Drawing the rest from reference TRBV7-9 and TRBJ2-5, the complete variable domain is DTGVSQNPRHKITKRGQNVTFRCDPISEHNRLYWYRQTLGQGPEFLTYFQNEAQLEKSRLLSDRFSAERPKGSFSTLEIQRTEQGDSAMYLCASSFGREETQYFGPGTRLLVL.